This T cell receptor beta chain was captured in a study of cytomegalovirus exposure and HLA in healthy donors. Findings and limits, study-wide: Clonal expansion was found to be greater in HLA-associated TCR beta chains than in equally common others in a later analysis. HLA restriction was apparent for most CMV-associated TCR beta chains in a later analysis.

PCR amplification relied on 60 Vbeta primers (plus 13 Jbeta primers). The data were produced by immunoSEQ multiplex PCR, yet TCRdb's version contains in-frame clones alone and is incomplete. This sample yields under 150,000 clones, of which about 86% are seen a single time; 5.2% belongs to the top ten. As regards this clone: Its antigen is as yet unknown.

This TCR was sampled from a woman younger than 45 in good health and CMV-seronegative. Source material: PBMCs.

CDR3 residues: CASSFERGPQHF. The CDR3 DNA reads TGTGCCAGCAGCTTCGAACGGGGGCCCCAGCATTTT. The chain recombines TRBV11-2 with TRBJ1-5, with D unclear. The germline V gene has CDR1 SGHAT and CDR2 FQNNGV. V gave up 3 bases and J gave up 9 bases, with 9 bases separating them. This CDR3 comprises 12 residues.